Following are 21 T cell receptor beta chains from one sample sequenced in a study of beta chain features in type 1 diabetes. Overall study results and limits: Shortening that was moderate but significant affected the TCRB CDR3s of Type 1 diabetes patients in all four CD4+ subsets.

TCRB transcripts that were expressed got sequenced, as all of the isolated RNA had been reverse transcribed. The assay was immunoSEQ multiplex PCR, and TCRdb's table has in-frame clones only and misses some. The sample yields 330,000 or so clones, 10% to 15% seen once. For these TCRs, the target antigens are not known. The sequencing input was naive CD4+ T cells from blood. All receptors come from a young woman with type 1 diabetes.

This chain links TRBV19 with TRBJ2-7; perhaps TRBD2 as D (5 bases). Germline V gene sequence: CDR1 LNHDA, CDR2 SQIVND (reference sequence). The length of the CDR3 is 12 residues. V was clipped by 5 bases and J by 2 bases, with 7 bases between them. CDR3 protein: CASSEGAYEQYF. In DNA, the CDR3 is TGTGCCAGTAGTGAGGGAGCCTACGAGCAGTACTTC. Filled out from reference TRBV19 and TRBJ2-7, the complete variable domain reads DGGITQSPKYLFRKEGQNVTLSCEQNLNHDAMYWYRQDPGQGLRLIYYSQIVNDFQKGDIAEGYSVSREKKESFPLTVTSAQKNPTAFYLCASSEGAYEQYFGPGTRLTVT.

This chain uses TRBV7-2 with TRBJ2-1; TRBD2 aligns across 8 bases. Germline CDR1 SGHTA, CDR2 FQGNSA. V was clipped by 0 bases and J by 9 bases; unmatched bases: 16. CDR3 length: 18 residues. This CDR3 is CASSLAGPLAGGSGEQFF. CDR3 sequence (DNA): TGTGCCAGCAGCTTAGCAGGCCCCCTGGCGGGGGGATCGGGTGAGCAGTTCTTC.

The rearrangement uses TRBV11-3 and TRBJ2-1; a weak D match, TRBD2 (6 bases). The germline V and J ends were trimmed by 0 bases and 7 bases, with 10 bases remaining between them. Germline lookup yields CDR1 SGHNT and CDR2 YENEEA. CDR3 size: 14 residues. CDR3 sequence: CASSLDRAGNEQFF. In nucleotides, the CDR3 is TGTGCCAGCAGCTTAGATCGGGCGGGAAATGAGCAGTTCTTC.

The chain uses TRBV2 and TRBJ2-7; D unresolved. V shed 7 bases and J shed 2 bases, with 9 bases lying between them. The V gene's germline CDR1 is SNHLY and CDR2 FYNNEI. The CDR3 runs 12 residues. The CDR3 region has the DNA TGTGCCAGCAATCCCCGTACCTACGAGCAGTACTTC. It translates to CASNPRTYEQYF.

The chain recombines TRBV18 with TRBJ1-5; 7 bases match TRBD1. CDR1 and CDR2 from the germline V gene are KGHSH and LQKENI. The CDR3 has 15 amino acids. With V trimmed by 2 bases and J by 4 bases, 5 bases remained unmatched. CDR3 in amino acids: CASSPDRAGNQPQHF. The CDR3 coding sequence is TGTGCCAGCTCACCAGACAGGGCGGGTAATCAGCCCCAGCATTTT.

CDR3 DNA sequence: TGCGCCAGCAGCTTCCAGGGGGCGGACCACGAGCAGTACTTC. Residues: CASSFQGADHEQYF. This chain joins TRBV5-1 and TRBJ2-7; 8 bases line up with TRBD1. Germline V gene sequence: CDR1 SGHRS, CDR2 YFSETQ. Trimming took 2 bases from V and 5 from J; bases not matched to a gene: 6. This CDR3 has 14 residues.

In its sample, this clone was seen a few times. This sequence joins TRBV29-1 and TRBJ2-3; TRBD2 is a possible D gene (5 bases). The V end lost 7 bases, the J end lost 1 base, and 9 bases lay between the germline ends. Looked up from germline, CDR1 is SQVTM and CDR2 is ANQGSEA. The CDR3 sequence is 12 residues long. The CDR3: CSAERGTDTQYF. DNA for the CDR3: TGCAGCGCCGAGAGGGGCACAGATACGCAGTATTTT.

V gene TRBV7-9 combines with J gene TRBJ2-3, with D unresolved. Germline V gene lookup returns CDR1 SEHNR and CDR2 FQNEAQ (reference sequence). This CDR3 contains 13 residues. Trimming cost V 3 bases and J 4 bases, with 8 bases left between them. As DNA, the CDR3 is TGTGCCAGCAGCTTTGTCCCCGCAGATACGCAGTATTTT. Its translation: CASSFVPADTQYF.

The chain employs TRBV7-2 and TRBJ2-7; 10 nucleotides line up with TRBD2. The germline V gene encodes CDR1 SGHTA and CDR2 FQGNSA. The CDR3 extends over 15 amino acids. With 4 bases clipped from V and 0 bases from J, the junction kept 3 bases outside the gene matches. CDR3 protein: CASSYLAGDSYEQYF. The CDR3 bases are TGTGCCAGCAGCTATCTAGCGGGGGACTCCTACGAGCAGTACTTC.

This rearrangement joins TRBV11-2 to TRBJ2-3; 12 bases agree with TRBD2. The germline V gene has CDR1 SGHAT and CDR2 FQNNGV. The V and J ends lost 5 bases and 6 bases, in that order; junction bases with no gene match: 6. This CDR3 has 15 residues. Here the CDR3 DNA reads TGTGCCAGCAGCACCGGACTAGCGGGATTTGATACGCAGTATTTT. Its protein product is CASSTGLAGFDTQYF.

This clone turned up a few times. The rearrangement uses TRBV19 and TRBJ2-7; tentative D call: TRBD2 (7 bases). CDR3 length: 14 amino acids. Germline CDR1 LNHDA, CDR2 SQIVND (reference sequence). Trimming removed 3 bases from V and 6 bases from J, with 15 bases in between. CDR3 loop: CASSIAGAQGEQYF. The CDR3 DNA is TGTGCCAGTAGTATTGCGGGGGCCCAGGGCGAGCAGTACTTC.

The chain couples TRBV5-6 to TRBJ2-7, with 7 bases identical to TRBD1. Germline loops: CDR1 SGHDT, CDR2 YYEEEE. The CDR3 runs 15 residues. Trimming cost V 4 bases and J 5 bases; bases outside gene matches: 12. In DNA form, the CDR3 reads TGTGCCAGCAGCCACGTAGACAGGGATCTCAACGAGCAGTACTTC. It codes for CASSHVDRDLNEQYF.

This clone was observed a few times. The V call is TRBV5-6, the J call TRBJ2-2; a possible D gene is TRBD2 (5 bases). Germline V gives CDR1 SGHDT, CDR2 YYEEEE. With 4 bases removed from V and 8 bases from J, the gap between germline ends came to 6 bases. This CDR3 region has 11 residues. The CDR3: CASSRGGELFF. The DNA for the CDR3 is TGTGCCAGCAGCCGCGGGGGGGAGCTGTTTTTT.

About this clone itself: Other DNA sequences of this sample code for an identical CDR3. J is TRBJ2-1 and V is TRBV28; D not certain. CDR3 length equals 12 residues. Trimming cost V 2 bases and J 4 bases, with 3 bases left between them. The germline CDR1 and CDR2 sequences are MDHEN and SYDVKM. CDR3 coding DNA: TGTGCCAGCAGTTTACGGTACAATGAGCAGTTCTTC. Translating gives CASSLRYNEQFF.

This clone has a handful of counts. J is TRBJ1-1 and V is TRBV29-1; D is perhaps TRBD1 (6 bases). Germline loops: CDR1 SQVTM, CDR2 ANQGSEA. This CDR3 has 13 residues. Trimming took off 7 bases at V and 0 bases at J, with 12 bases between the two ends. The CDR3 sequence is CSATTGMNTEAFF. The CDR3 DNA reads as TGCAGCGCAACGACAGGCATGAACACTGAAGCTTTCTTT.

The CDR3 nucleotides are TGCGCCAGCAGCCCTGGACAGGGGTCAGGATATGGCTACACCTTC. Translation: CASSPGQGSGYGYTF. The rearrangement links TRBV4-1 to TRBJ1-2, with TRBD1 matching 9 bases. The J segment lost 5 bases and the V segment lost 4 bases, leaving 8 bases of the junction unmatched. CDR1 and CDR2 from the germline V gene are MGHRA and YSYEKL. CDR3 length: 15 residues.

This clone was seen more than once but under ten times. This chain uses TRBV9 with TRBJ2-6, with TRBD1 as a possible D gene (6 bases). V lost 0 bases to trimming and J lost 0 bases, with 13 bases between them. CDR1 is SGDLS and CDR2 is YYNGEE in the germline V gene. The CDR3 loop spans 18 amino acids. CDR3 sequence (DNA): TGTGCCAGCAGCGTAGCGGGACATCCTGACTCTGGGGCCAACGTCCTGACTTTC. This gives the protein CASSVAGHPDSGANVLTF. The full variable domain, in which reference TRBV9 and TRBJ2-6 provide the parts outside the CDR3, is DSGVTQTPKHLITATGQRVTLRCSPRSGDLSVYWYQQSLDQGLQFLIQYYNGEERAKGNILERFSAQQFPDLHSELNLSSLELGDSALYFCASSVAGHPDSGANVLTFGAGSRLTVL.

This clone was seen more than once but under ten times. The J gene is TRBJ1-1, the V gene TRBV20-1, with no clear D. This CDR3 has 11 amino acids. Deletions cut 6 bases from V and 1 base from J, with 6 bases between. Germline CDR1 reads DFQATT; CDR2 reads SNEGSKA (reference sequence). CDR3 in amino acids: CSARRNTEAFF. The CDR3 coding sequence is TGCAGTGCCCGGAGGAACACTGAAGCTTTCTTT.

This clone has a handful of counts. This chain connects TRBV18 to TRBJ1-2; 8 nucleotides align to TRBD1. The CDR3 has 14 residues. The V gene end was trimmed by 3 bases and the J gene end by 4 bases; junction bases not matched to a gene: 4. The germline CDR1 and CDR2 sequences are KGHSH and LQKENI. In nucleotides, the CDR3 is TGTGCCAGCTCACCTTCCGGGACAGGCTATGGCTACACCTTC. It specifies CASSPSGTGYGYTF.

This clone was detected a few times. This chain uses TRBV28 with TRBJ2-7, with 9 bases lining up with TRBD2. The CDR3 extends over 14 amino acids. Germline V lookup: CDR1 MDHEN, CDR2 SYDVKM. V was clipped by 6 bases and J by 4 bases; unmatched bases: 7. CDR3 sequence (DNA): TGTGCCAGCAGGGCTAGCGGGGTTGGGTACGAGCAGTACTTC. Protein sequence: CASRASGVGYEQYF. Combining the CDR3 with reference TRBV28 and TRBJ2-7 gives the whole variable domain DVKVTQSSRYLVKRTGEKVFLECVQDMDHENMFWYRQDPGLGLRLIYFSYDVKMKEKGDIPEGYSVSREKKERFSLILESASTNQTSMYLCASRASGVGYEQYFGPGTRLTVT.

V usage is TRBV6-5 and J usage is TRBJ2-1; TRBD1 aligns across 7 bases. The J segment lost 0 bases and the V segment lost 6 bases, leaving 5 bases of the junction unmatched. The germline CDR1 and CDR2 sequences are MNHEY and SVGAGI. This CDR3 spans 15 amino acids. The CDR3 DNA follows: TGTGCCAGCAGAAAGACAGGGATCTCCTACAATGAGCAGTTCTTC. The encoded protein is CASRKTGISYNEQFF.